These 2 T cell receptor beta chains were sequenced from one sample in a study of Graves' ophthalmopathy and Graves' hyperthyroidism (dated 2018 in TCRdb). Sequencing was performed on an Illumina HiSeq 2000. For repertoire sequencing, TCR beta CDR3 regions were amplified from RNA transcripts. The first round was an RT-PCR using HTBI primers with the Qiagen OneStep RT-PCR kit, and this first round was followed by a second-round multiplex PCR, then size selection and purification. The public reads were reprocessed in TCRdb via fastp at Q25 and MiXCR, keeping in-frame beta chains. Under each unique CDR3 protein, matching rows form one entry showing the most common genes and DNA. Within this sample are hundreds of thousands of distinct CDR3 sequences, with 45% of them counted one time only. Jointly, the top ten make up about half of the sample. The sequenced material came from peripheral blood. The receptors were gathered from an adult man with Graves' ophthalmopathy.

There are a few counts of this clonotype. This chain uses TRBV10-3 with TRBJ2-2, with D possibly TRBD1 on 6 matching bases. This CDR3 comprises 16 residues. V gave up 2 bases and J gave up 0 bases, with 10 bases separating them. Germline V lookup: CDR1 ENHRY, CDR2 SYGVKD. The CDR3 nucleotides are TGTGCCATCAGTGAGAATAGGGGGACGAACACCGGGGAGCTGTTTTTT. Its translation is CAISENRGTNTGELFF.

The chain links TRBV7-2 to TRBJ1-4; TRBD1 matches 9 bases. The V gene's germline CDR1 is SGHTA and CDR2 FQGNSA. The CDR3 is 14 residues long. V lost 3 bases and J lost 7; bases outside the gene matches: 3. The CDR3 here is CASSFDRGGEKLFF. CDR3 DNA: TGTGCCAGCAGCTTCGACAGGGGGGGTGAAAAACTGTTTTTT. Full variable domain (remainder filled in from reference TRBV7-2 and TRBJ1-4): GAGVSQSPSNKVTEKGKDVELRCDPISGHTALYWYRQSLGQGLEFLIYFQGNSAPDKSGLPSDRFSAERTGGSVSTLTIQRTQQEDSAVYLCASSFDRGGEKLFFGSGTQLSVL.